This T cell receptor (beta chain) derives from a study of early T cells in non-severe SARS-CoV-2 infection. MiXCR was run by TCRdb on the 5' RACE reads, yielding one entry per CDR3 protein. This table has approximately 83,000 distinct CDR3 sequences, more than 13% appearing once. Trimming stripped 1 base from V and 12 bases from J, with 25 bases between. This CDR3 comprises 17 residues. V usage is TRBV12-3 or TRBV12-4 and J usage is TRBJ2-1, with D possibly being TRBD2 (6 bases). The sample consisted of whole blood. This sequence was found in an adult who was a healthcare worker with PCR-confirmed SARS-CoV-2 infection or an uninfected control (not recorded which). The CDR3 is CASSLEQGLQERVGQFF. CDR3 sequence (DNA): TGTGCCAGCAGTTTAGAGCAGGGACTTCAGGAGCGAGTTGGGCAGTTCTTC.